These T cell receptor beta chains were read from a single sample in a study of blood T cell repertoires in COVID-19. TCRdb keeps only in-frame clones here, not all; method: immunoSEQ multiplex PCR. The table includes around 320,000 clones, around 90% detected once. Specimen: PBMCs or T cells enriched from blood (not recorded which). The source of these receptors is a woman aged 18-29 years with acute COVID-19. Both conserved end residues are part of each CDR3. The order of the fields is V gene, D gene, clone size, J gene, CDR3 protein, CDR3 DNA. A D gene is named only where the DNA matches it firmly. A row's size may be missing; if present it is once, few, many or a size class.

TRBV19,TRBD1,-,TRBJ1-4,CATATGEKEKLFF,TGTGCCACCGCGACAGGGGAGAAAGAAAAACTGTTTTTT
TRBV6-5,-,once,TRBJ1-2,CASRRGGYGYTF,TGTGCCAGCCGGAGAGGGGGTTATGGCTACACCTTC
TRBV3-1/TRBV3-2,-,-,TRBJ1-6,CASSQDLWAGTNSPLHF,TGTGCCAGCAGCCAAGATCTTTGGGCAGGCACGAATTCACCCCTCCACTTT
TRBV28,-,-,TRBJ1-1,CASRGGAEAFF,TGTGCCAGCAGGGGAGGAGCTGAAGCTTTCTTT
TRBV12-3/TRBV12-4,-,-,TRBJ1-1,CASPPMNTEAFF,TGTGCCAGTCCCCCTATGAACACTGAAGCTTTCTTT
TRBV28,-,few,TRBJ1-1,CASSFFKAGRTEAFF,TGTGCCAGCAGTTTCTTCAAGGCAGGGCGCACTGAAGCTTTCTTT
TRBV2,TRBD1,-,TRBJ1-3,CASSQDRAGNTIYF,TGTGCCAGCAGTCAAGACAGGGCTGGAAACACCATATATTTT
TRBV4-1,-,-,TRBJ1-1,CASSQGAGYTEAFF,TGCGCCAGCAGCCAAGGGGCGGGGTACACTGAAGCTTTCTTT
TRBV6-5,-,-,TRBJ2-7,CASSFPTGNTGEQYF,TGTGCCAGCAGTTTCCCTACAGGGAATACGGGAGAGCAGTACTTC
TRBV2,-,-,TRBJ1-4,CASSKTAATNEKLFF,TGTGCCAGCAGTAAAACAGCTGCAACTAATGAAAAACTGTTTTTT
TRBV6-6,TRBD1,-,TRBJ1-6,CASRPGQENSPLHF,TGTGCCAGCAGGCCGGGACAGGAGAATTCACCCCTCCACTTT
TRBV19,-,once,TRBJ1-1,CASKDRNTEAFF,TGTGCCAGTAAAGACAGGAACACTGAAGCTTTCTTT
TRBV11-2,-,-,TRBJ2-5,CASSFSGDEETQYF,TGTGCCAGCAGCTTTTCGGGAGACGAGGAGACCCAGTACTTC
TRBV7-9,TRBD1,once,TRBJ2-7,CASSSFPGTGSLAIYEQYF,TGTGCCAGCAGCTCCTTCCCCGGGACAGGGAGTCTAGCGATCTACGAGCAGTACTTC
TRBV28,-,-,TRBJ2-5,CASSTLGGLLQETQYF,TGTGCCAGCAGTACACTCGGTGGACTGCTCCAAGAGACCCAGTACTTC
TRBV18,-,-,TRBJ2-2,CASSPLLTPGEDSGELFF,TGTGCCAGCTCACCCCTCCTTACCCCAGGGGAAGATTCCGGGGAGCTGTTTTTT
TRBV7-9,-,-,TRBJ2-7,CASSLVQGDLYEQYF,TGTGCCAGCAGCTTAGTACAGGGTGACCTCTACGAGCAGTACTTC
TRBV28,-,-,TRBJ2-3,CASSPNPGTTRGDTQYF,TGTGCCAGCAGTCCGAACCCCGGGACCACCCGGGGGGATACGCAGTATTTT
TRBV19,-,-,TRBJ2-7,CASSIDRAGAPYEQYF,TGTGCCAGTAGTATAGATCGGGCAGGGGCGCCCTACGAGCAGTACTTC
TRBV19,-,-,TRBJ2-5,CASSPPRETQYF,TGTGCCAGTAGTCCACCAAGAGAAACCCAGTACTTC
TRBV5-1,TRBD2,-,TRBJ2-1,CASSLGGRAFPEQFF,TGCGCCAGCAGCCTTGGCGGGAGGGCCTTCCCTGAGCAGTTCTTC
TRBV5-1,-,-,TRBJ2-7,CASSLLADYEQYF,TGCGCCAGCAGCCTATTAGCGGACTACGAGCAGTACTTC
TRBV30,-,-,TRBJ1-1,CAWSVTPGTEAFF,TGTGCCTGGAGTGTGACACCGGGGACTGAAGCTTTCTTT
TRBV27,-,-,TRBJ2-1,CASSLASYNEQFF,TGTGCCAGCAGTTTAGCTAGCTACAATGAGCAGTTCTTC
TRBV5-1,TRBD2,-,TRBJ2-1,CASSLSVGTSGYEQFF,TGCGCCAGCAGCTTGTCGGTCGGGACTAGCGGTTATGAGCAGTTCTTC
TRBV19,TRBD1,once,TRBJ2-2,CASTNGGRGRAGELFF,TGTGCCAGTACCAACGGCGGCAGGGGGCGCGCCGGGGAGCTGTTTTTT
TRBV7-9,-,-,TRBJ1-4,CASSPVGVTNEKLFF,TGTGCCAGCAGCCCCGTTGGAGTGACTAATGAAAAACTGTTTTTT
TRBV5-6,-,-,TRBJ1-2,CASSLTTSIYGYTF,TGTGCCAGCAGCTTGACTACCTCTATCTATGGCTACACCTTC
TRBV7-9,-,-,TRBJ2-7,CASSSPGQTQEQYF,TGTGCCAGCAGCTCGCCGGGACAAACACAGGAGCAGTACTTC